This TCR beta chain is from a study of shared clonotypes between healthy human individuals. Per the original methods: With immunoSEQ giving junction-only sequences and no quality scores, filtering differed. The repertoire was sequenced with immunoSEQ multiplex PCR; TCRdb's copy has only in-frame clones and lacks some. V, J and clone size reflect that table, while D and trimming were determined from the DNA. The sample carries a few million clones, nearly 97% recorded once. Concerning this clone: Its target is not known.

General observations from the study: Rarefaction revealed incomplete sorted-subset sequencing despite large depth. Naive subsets tended to show greater estimated richness than memory subsets. Relative to their counterparts shared across all four donors, non-shared clonotypes exhibited diminished generation probabilities.

CDR3 length equals 15 residues. V was pared by 0 bases and J by 1 base, with 4 bases of the junction left unmatched. CDR1 and CDR2 (germline): SGHRS, YFSETQ. The TCR comes from a man aged 18 to 29 in good health. Sequenced sample: naive CD4+ T cells sorted from blood. Subset indicated: CD45RA+ positively selected. The chain uses TRBV5-1 and TRBJ2-7; 7 positions agree with TRBD1. CDR3 loop: CASSLAGQRSYEQYF. The CDR3 nucleotides read TGCGCCAGCAGCTTGGCGGGACAGAGATCCTACGAGCAGTACTTC.